The 3 T cell receptor beta chains presented below share a single source sample, sequenced in a study of Ad26.COV2.S vaccination and SARS-CoV-2 variants. Stated treatment: roughly 20 received Ad26.COV2.S at low or high dose, single or two shots; about 5 received placebo; per-sample allocation not given. At day 63 after the first vaccine or placebo injection, samples were drawn. Method: immunoSEQ multiplex PCR; TCRdb's copy keeps in-frame clones and lacks some. The data contain 300,000 to 350,000 clones, 85% of them singletons. The specimen was peripheral blood, collected in a trial of Ad26.COV2.S vaccine versus placebo. Receptors were obtained from a person between 18 and 59 years old who received the Ad26.COV2.S COVID-19 vaccine or a placebo.

This chain uses TRBV13 with TRBJ2-7; D possibly corresponds to TRBD2 (8 bases). The germline CDR1 and CDR2 sequences are PRHDT and FYEKMQ (reference sequence). V lost 6 bases and J 4 bases, leaving 16 bases between the germline ends. This CDR3 comprises 14 residues. The chain's CDR3 is CASRRGAGGYEQYF. CDR3 DNA: TGTGCCAGCAGGCGGGGGGCAGGGGGGTACGAGCAGTACTTC.

The V call is TRBV6-1, the J call TRBJ2-4; D possibly uses TRBD1 or TRBD2 (6 bases each). Per germline, CDR1 MNHNS and CDR2 SASEGT. V was clipped by 0 bases and J by 2 bases, with 17 bases between them. The CDR3 contains 18 residues. The CDR3 reads CASSEAFGGGLTKNIQYF. CDR3 in DNA: TGTGCCAGCAGTGAAGCTTTTGGAGGGGGTTTGACCAAAAACATTCAGTACTTC.

This clone was recorded only once. J is TRBJ1-5 and V is TRBV28; 9 nucleotides align to TRBD1. This CDR3 is built from 15 residues. CDR1 is MDHEN and CDR2 is SYDVKM in the germline V gene. The V and J ends lost 7 bases and 6 bases, in that order; junction bases with no gene match: 10. The CDR3 DNA follows: TGTGCCAGCACCACGGGACAGGGACGGAGTCAGCCCCAGCATTTT. Translation: CASTTGQGRSQPQHF. Variable domain in full (rest from reference TRBV28 and TRBJ1-5): DVKVTQSSRYLVKRTGEKVFLECVQDMDHENMFWYRQDPGLGLRLIYFSYDVKMKEKGDIPEGYSVSREKKERFSLILESASTNQTSMYLCASTTGQGRSQPQHFGDGTRLSIL.